Listed below are T cell receptor beta chains from one sample, sequenced in a study of blood T cell repertoires in COVID-19. Sequencing used immunoSEQ multiplex PCR; TCRdb keeps in-frame clones, though not all of them. The sample contains 120,000 to 150,000 clones, approximately 89% of which appear only once. Sample: peripheral blood. The source is a human donor in a cohort sampled during active COVID-19. Each CDR3 is given with its conserved first and last residue. The order of the fields is V gene, J gene, D gene, clone size, CDR3 DNA, CDR3 protein. D genes are given only for firm matches. Part of the rows lack a size; the others show once, few, many or a class for expanded clones.

v_gene: TRBV13; j_gene: TRBJ2-7; d_gene: .; abundance: .; CDR3nt: TGTGCCAGCAGCTACCGGGACACGCGCTCCTACGAGCAGTACTTC; CDR3aa: CASSYRDTRSYEQYF
v_gene: TRBV27; j_gene: TRBJ2-1; d_gene: TRBD2; abundance: .; CDR3nt: TGTGCCAGCAGTTTACTGCGGGAGTACAATGAGCAGTTCTTC; CDR3aa: CASSLLREYNEQFF
v_gene: TRBV9; j_gene: TRBJ2-2; d_gene: .; abundance: .; CDR3nt: TGTGCCAGCAGCCCGAGGGTCCGAGGTAGCACCGGGGAGCTGTTTTTT; CDR3aa: CASSPRVRGSTGELFF
v_gene: TRBV18; j_gene: TRBJ2-2; d_gene: .; abundance: once; CDR3nt: TGTGCCAGCTCACCACCCCGAGGGCGGCTGTTTTTT; CDR3aa: CASSPPRGRLFF
v_gene: TRBV5-1; j_gene: TRBJ2-5; d_gene: TRBD2; abundance: once; CDR3nt: TGCGCCAGCAGCCCGATAGCGGGGGTGTACCAAGAGACCCAGTACTTC; CDR3aa: CASSPIAGVYQETQYF
v_gene: TRBV7-2; j_gene: TRBJ2-5; d_gene: .; abundance: .; CDR3nt: TGTGCCAGCAGCTTAACGGGGGTGTGGGAGACCCAGTACTTC; CDR3aa: CASSLTGVWETQYF
v_gene: TRBV10-1; j_gene: TRBJ2-1; d_gene: TRBD2; abundance: .; CDR3nt: TGCGCCAGCAGTGAGTCGATACTAGCGGGGCTTCACGAGCAGTTCTTC; CDR3aa: CASSESILAGLHEQFF
v_gene: TRBV19; j_gene: TRBJ1-1; d_gene: .; abundance: .; CDR3nt: TGTGCCAGTAGTATCCGAAAGGGGATAATCATGAACACTGAAGCTTTCTTT; CDR3aa: CASSIRKGIIMNTEAFF
v_gene: TRBV6-6; j_gene: TRBJ2-1; d_gene: TRBD2; abundance: .; CDR3nt: TGTGCCAGCATCCAGACTAGCGGGGTTTACAATGAGCAGTTCTTC; CDR3aa: CASIQTSGVYNEQFF
v_gene: TRBV2; j_gene: TRBJ1-1; d_gene: TRBD1; abundance: .; CDR3nt: TGTGCCAGCAGCCTCCTGACAGGGGGCTTTGAAGCTTTCTTT; CDR3aa: CASSLLTGGFEAFF
v_gene: TRBV25-1; j_gene: TRBJ1-1; d_gene: TRBD1; abundance: .; CDR3nt: TGTGCCAGCAGTGAATTTAGGGGGACAGGGACTGAAGCTTTCTTT; CDR3aa: CASSEFRGTGTEAFF
v_gene: TRBV6-5; j_gene: TRBJ1-5; d_gene: .; abundance: .; CDR3nt: TGTGCCAGCAGTTTGAACCGACAGAATCAGCCCCAGCATTTT; CDR3aa: CASSLNRQNQPQHF
v_gene: TRBV6-2/TRBV6-3; j_gene: TRBJ2-5; d_gene: .; abundance: .; CDR3nt: TGTGCCAGCAGCCGTAGAGAAGAGACCCAGTACTTC; CDR3aa: CASSRREETQYF
v_gene: TRBV3-1/TRBV3-2; j_gene: TRBJ1-5; d_gene: .; abundance: .; CDR3nt: TGTGCCAGCAGCCACAGGGGAAGCAATCAGCCCCAGCATTTT; CDR3aa: CASSHRGSNQPQHF
v_gene: TRBV5-5; j_gene: TRBJ1-1; d_gene: .; abundance: once; CDR3nt: TGTGCCAGCAGCTTGGCCGTAGGCGGCACTGAAGCTTTCTTT; CDR3aa: CASSLAVGGTEAFF
v_gene: TRBV12-3/TRBV12-4; j_gene: TRBJ1-2; d_gene: .; abundance: .; CDR3nt: TGTGCCAGCAGGATCACAGTCGGAGGCTACACCTTC; CDR3aa: CASRITVGGYTF
v_gene: TRBV11-2; j_gene: TRBJ2-7; d_gene: .; abundance: .; CDR3nt: TGTGCCAGCAGCCCTAGACGGCTTTACGAGCAGTACTTC; CDR3aa: CASSPRRLYEQYF
v_gene: TRBV7-2; j_gene: TRBJ2-1; d_gene: TRBD2; abundance: .; CDR3nt: TGTGCCAGCAGCTCATCGGGACTAGGACTTGAGCAGTTCTTC; CDR3aa: CASSSSGLGLEQFF
v_gene: TRBV7-9; j_gene: TRBJ1-1; d_gene: TRBD1; abundance: few; CDR3nt: TGTGCCAGCAGCTTAGGCCCGGGACAGGGAGGCACTGAAGCTTTCTTT; CDR3aa: CASSLGPGQGGTEAFF
v_gene: TRBV5-1; j_gene: TRBJ2-1; d_gene: .; abundance: once; CDR3nt: TGCGCCAGCAGCTTGACGGGGACTTCCAATGAGCAGTTCTTC; CDR3aa: CASSLTGTSNEQFF
v_gene: TRBV20-1; j_gene: TRBJ2-7; d_gene: .; abundance: .; CDR3nt: TGCAGTGCTACACAGGTGTACGAGCAGTACTTC; CDR3aa: CSATQVYEQYF
v_gene: TRBV7-2; j_gene: TRBJ1-6; d_gene: .; abundance: .; CDR3nt: TGTGCCAGCAGCCACCAGGACAGTTATAATTCACCCCTCCACTTT; CDR3aa: CASSHQDSYNSPLHF
v_gene: TRBV24-1; j_gene: TRBJ2-1; d_gene: .; abundance: .; CDR3nt: TGTGCCACCAGTGACCCCGGAGGGAACAATGAGCAGTTCTTC; CDR3aa: CATSDPGGNNEQFF
v_gene: TRBV9; j_gene: TRBJ2-3; d_gene: TRBD2; abundance: .; CDR3nt: TGTGCCAGCAGCCCTCGGACTAGCGGGGGCACGCAGTATTTT; CDR3aa: CASSPRTSGGTQYF
v_gene: TRBV6-5; j_gene: TRBJ2-3; d_gene: TRBD2; abundance: .; CDR3nt: TGTGCCAGCAGCTCCGGACTAGCAACAGATACGCAGTATTTT; CDR3aa: CASSSGLATDTQYF
v_gene: TRBV12-3/TRBV12-4; j_gene: TRBJ1-2; d_gene: .; abundance: .; CDR3nt: TGTGCCAGCAGTTTTGGTCAACGGGGTGGCTACACCTTC; CDR3aa: CASSFGQRGGYTF
v_gene: TRBV6-5; j_gene: TRBJ2-7; d_gene: TRBD2; abundance: .; CDR3nt: TGTGCCAGCAACCCAGCGGGGGGGCTGTACGAGCAGTACTTC; CDR3aa: CASNPAGGLYEQYF
v_gene: TRBV6-6; j_gene: TRBJ1-1; d_gene: TRBD1; abundance: .; CDR3nt: TGTGCCAGCAGTCGACAGGGGAACACTGAAGCTTTCTTT; CDR3aa: CASSRQGNTEAFF
v_gene: TRBV4-3; j_gene: TRBJ2-1; d_gene: .; abundance: few; CDR3nt: TGCGCCAGCAGCCAAAAACTAGTTGAGGCGAATGAGCAGTTCTTC; CDR3aa: CASSQKLVEANEQFF
v_gene: TRBV3-1/TRBV3-2; j_gene: TRBJ2-3; d_gene: TRBD2; abundance: .; CDR3nt: TGTGCCAGCAGACCCAGACTAGCGAGGGCAGATACGCAGTATTTT; CDR3aa: CASRPRLARADTQYF
v_gene: TRBV6-5; j_gene: TRBJ1-1; d_gene: .; abundance: once; CDR3nt: TGTGCCAGCAGCCGACAGGTTGCGAACACTGAAGCTTTCTTT; CDR3aa: CASSRQVANTEAFF
v_gene: TRBV18; j_gene: TRBJ1-3; d_gene: TRBD1; abundance: .; CDR3nt: TGTGCCAGCTCATCTTCCGGGACAGGGTCTGGAAACACCATATATTTT; CDR3aa: CASSSSGTGSGNTIYF
v_gene: TRBV29-1; j_gene: TRBJ2-7; d_gene: .; abundance: once; CDR3nt: TGCAGCGTTGAAGGCATGAAAGGGGCAAGAGATTCCTACGAGCAGTACTTC; CDR3aa: CSVEGMKGARDSYEQYF
v_gene: TRBV19; j_gene: TRBJ1-2; d_gene: .; abundance: few; CDR3nt: TGTGCCAGTAGGACTCAACAGGGATTCTATGGCTACACCTTC; CDR3aa: CASRTQQGFYGYTF
v_gene: TRBV6-2/TRBV6-3; j_gene: TRBJ2-7; d_gene: TRBD1; abundance: .; CDR3nt: TGTGCCAGCAGTTACTCGAGAACAGGGGGACACTACGAGCAGTACTTC; CDR3aa: CASSYSRTGGHYEQYF
v_gene: TRBV6-1; j_gene: TRBJ1-6; d_gene: .; abundance: .; CDR3nt: TGTGCCAGCAGTGACCAGACAGGTATTAATTCACCCCTCCACTTT; CDR3aa: CASSDQTGINSPLHF
v_gene: TRBV7-8; j_gene: TRBJ1-1; d_gene: TRBD1; abundance: .; CDR3nt: TGTGCCAGCAGCTGGACAGGGGCCCGGGGGACTGAAGCTTTCTTT; CDR3aa: CASSWTGARGTEAFF
v_gene: TRBV6-4; j_gene: TRBJ2-3; d_gene: .; abundance: few; CDR3nt: TGTGCCAGCAGTGAGCGGGGAAGCACAGATACGCAGTATTTT; CDR3aa: CASSERGSTDTQYF
v_gene: TRBV9; j_gene: TRBJ2-7; d_gene: TRBD1; abundance: .; CDR3nt: TGTGCCAGCAGCGTGTCGGACAGGGTGAGATACGAGCAGTACTTC; CDR3aa: CASSVSDRVRYEQYF
v_gene: TRBV12-3/TRBV12-4; j_gene: TRBJ1-1; d_gene: .; abundance: .; CDR3nt: TGTGCCAGCAGTAACAGGGCCAGGACTGAAGCTTTCTTT; CDR3aa: CASSNRARTEAFF
v_gene: TRBV6-5; j_gene: TRBJ1-1; d_gene: .; abundance: .; CDR3nt: TGTGCCAGCACCTCCAGAAGGACTTTGAACACTGAAGCTTTCTTT; CDR3aa: CASTSRRTLNTEAFF
v_gene: TRBV9; j_gene: TRBJ2-7; d_gene: TRBD1; abundance: .; CDR3nt: TGTGCCAGCAGTCTGGGGGACAGGGGGCCCTACGAGCAGTACTTC; CDR3aa: CASSLGDRGPYEQYF
v_gene: TRBV2; j_gene: TRBJ1-2; d_gene: TRBD1; abundance: .; CDR3nt: TGTGCCAGCAGTGAGGAGCCGGGACAGGGAATTGATGGCTACACCTTC; CDR3aa: CASSEEPGQGIDGYTF
v_gene: TRBV4-3; j_gene: TRBJ2-6; d_gene: TRBD1; abundance: .; CDR3nt: TGCGCCAGCAGCCTCGTTTACGACAGGGGATTTGGGGCCAACGTCCTGACTTTC; CDR3aa: CASSLVYDRGFGANVLTF
v_gene: TRBV3-1/TRBV3-2; j_gene: TRBJ2-1; d_gene: TRBD2; abundance: .; CDR3nt: TGTGCCAGCAGCCAAGTATACCTTGGGCTAGCGGGGATGGATGAGCAGTTCTTC; CDR3aa: CASSQVYLGLAGMDEQFF
v_gene: TRBV14; j_gene: TRBJ1-1; d_gene: .; abundance: .; CDR3nt: TGTGCCAGCCTGGTTTCGGGGGACACTGAAGCTTTCTTT; CDR3aa: CASLVSGDTEAFF
v_gene: TRBV19; j_gene: TRBJ1-2; d_gene: .; abundance: once; CDR3nt: TGTGCCAGTAGTATAAGGGGAGGAAACTATGGCTACACCTTC; CDR3aa: CASSIRGGNYGYTF
v_gene: TRBV5-1; j_gene: TRBJ1-4; d_gene: TRBD1; abundance: .; CDR3nt: TGCGCCAGCAGCCCCGGACAGGGGCCGGGAAAACTGTTTTTT; CDR3aa: CASSPGQGPGKLFF
v_gene: TRBV7-2; j_gene: TRBJ2-3; d_gene: TRBD2; abundance: .; CDR3nt: TGTGCCAGCAGCTTGGGGACTAGTACGGTGGCGCAGTATTTT; CDR3aa: CASSLGTSTVAQYF
v_gene: TRBV27; j_gene: TRBJ2-7; d_gene: .; abundance: .; CDR3nt: TGTGCCAGCAGTGGCCAACCTAGTGGGGAGTACGAGCAGTACTTC; CDR3aa: CASSGQPSGEYEQYF
v_gene: TRBV27; j_gene: TRBJ1-1; d_gene: .; abundance: .; CDR3nt: TGTGCCAGCAGTTTATGGGGGGAAACTTTCTTT; CDR3aa: CASSLWGETFF
v_gene: TRBV7-2; j_gene: TRBJ2-2; d_gene: TRBD1; abundance: .; CDR3nt: TGTGCCAGCAGTCAACAGGGGGTGAAAGGGGAGCTGTTTTTT; CDR3aa: CASSQQGVKGELFF
v_gene: TRBV18; j_gene: TRBJ2-3; d_gene: TRBD2; abundance: .; CDR3nt: TGTGCCAGCTCACCAACCGGGGGGATGGTCCTTGGCACAGATACGCAGTATTTT; CDR3aa: CASSPTGGMVLGTDTQYF